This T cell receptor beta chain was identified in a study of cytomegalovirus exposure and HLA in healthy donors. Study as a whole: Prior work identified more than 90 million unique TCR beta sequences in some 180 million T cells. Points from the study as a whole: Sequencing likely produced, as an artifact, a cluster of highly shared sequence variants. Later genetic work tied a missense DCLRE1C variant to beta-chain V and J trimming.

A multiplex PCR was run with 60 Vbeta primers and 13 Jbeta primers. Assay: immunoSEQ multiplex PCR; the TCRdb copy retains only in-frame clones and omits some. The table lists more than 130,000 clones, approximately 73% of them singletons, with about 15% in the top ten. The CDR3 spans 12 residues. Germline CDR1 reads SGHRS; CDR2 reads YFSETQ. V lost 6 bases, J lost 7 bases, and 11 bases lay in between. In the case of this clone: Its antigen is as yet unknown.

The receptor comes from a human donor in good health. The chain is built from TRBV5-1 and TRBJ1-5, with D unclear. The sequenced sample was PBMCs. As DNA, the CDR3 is TGCGCCAGCAACGGTCCGGGGCAGCCCCAGCATTTT. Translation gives CASNGPGQPQHF. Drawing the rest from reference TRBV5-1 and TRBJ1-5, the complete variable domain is KAGVTQTPRYLIKTRGQQVTLSCSPISGHRSVSWYQQTPGQGLQFLFEYFSETQRNKGNFPGRFSGRQFSNSRSEMNVSTLELGDSALYLCASNGPGQPQHFGDGTRLSIL.